The present T cell receptor beta chain was sequenced within a study of shared T cell receptors in the human thymus. Produced via immunoSEQ multiplex PCR; TCRdb's table is partial and in-frame only. The table records around 730,000 clones, 70% to 90% of them present only once. The CDR3 contains 11 residues. The V and J ends lost 5 bases and 8 bases respectively, with 7 bases between them. Looked up from germline, CDR1 is LNHDA and CDR2 is SQIVND (reference sequence). In addition, the sample was reused for a study of human thymus T cells. Per that study: Resections from corrective heart surgery supplied the thymus tissue. Blood and thymic repertoires both appeared biased in V and J gene usage.

Sequencing input: thymocytes. This rearrangement joins TRBV19 to TRBJ2-1, with D possibly being TRBD2 (5 bases). The source is a girl younger than two with a congenital heart defect. Here the CDR3 reads CASSLEDEQFF. CDR3 bases: TGTGCCAGTAGTTTGGAGGATGAGCAGTTCTTC.